The rows below give T cell receptor beta chains drawn from one sample of a study of shared clonotypes between healthy human individuals. The table came from immunoSEQ multiplex PCR; TCRdb's copy has only in-frame clones and leaves some out. The table has about 2.1 million clones, 85% to 95% seen once. The sequencing input was naive CD8+ T cells from PBMCs. The receptors stem from a man between 18 and 35 years old in good health. Some clones in this sample may be carry-over from other donors' samples. CDR3s include the opening cysteine and the closing phenylalanine or tryptophan. D genes are given only for firm matches. Clone size appears in some rows only: once, few, many, or a class for an expanded clone.

J: TRBJ2-3
size: .
D: TRBD1
V: TRBV10-1
CDR3: CASSRQGTWGTDTQYF
DNA: TGCGCCAGCAGCAGACAGGGGACCTGGGGCACAGATACGCAGTATTTT

J: TRBJ2-7
size: .
D: .
V: TRBV28
CDR3: CATDGLESYEQYF
DNA: TGTGCCACGGACGGGCTCGAGAGCTACGAGCAGTACTTC

J: TRBJ1-5
size: .
D: TRBD1
V: TRBV27
CDR3: CASSPNTGGANQPQHF
DNA: TGTGCCAGCAGTCCAAATACAGGGGGCGCGAATCAGCCCCAGCATTTT

J: TRBJ2-5
size: .
D: .
V: TRBV28
CDR3: CASSLGVSETQYF
DNA: TGTGCCAGCAGTCTGGGGGTGTCCGAGACCCAGTACTTC

J: TRBJ2-7
size: .
D: TRBD2
V: TRBV5-1
CDR3: CASSPGREIPSYEQYF
DNA: TGCGCCAGCAGCCCGGGGCGGGAGATACCCTCCTACGAGCAGTACTTC

J: TRBJ2-1
size: once
D: TRBD1
V: TRBV5-5
CDR3: CASSDRVTSYNEQFF
DNA: TGTGCCAGCAGTGACAGGGTGACCTCCTACAATGAGCAGTTCTTC

J: TRBJ2-1
size: .
D: .
V: TRBV9
CDR3: CASSVDGFGMYNEQFF
DNA: TGTGCCAGCAGCGTAGATGGGTTTGGGATGTACAATGAGCAGTTCTTC

J: TRBJ2-1
size: .
D: TRBD2
V: TRBV28
CDR3: CASSLVRWRTSEYGDEQFF
DNA: TGTGCCAGCAGTTTGGTGCGTTGGCGGACTAGCGAGTATGGGGATGAGCAGTTCTTC

J: TRBJ1-1
size: few
D: .
V: TRBV30
CDR3: CAWSLGLGMNTEAFF
DNA: TGTGCCTGGAGTCTAGGCTTAGGAATGAACACTGAAGCTTTCTTT

J: TRBJ1-1
size: .
D: .
V: TRBV7-2
CDR3: CASSDRQTADVEAFF
DNA: TGTGCCAGCAGCGACAGACAGACCGCGGACGTTGAAGCTTTCTTT

J: TRBJ1-1
size: .
D: .
V: TRBV6-5
CDR3: CASSYLATGMNTEAFF
DNA: TGTGCCAGCAGTTACCTAGCAACAGGGATGAACACTGAAGCTTTCTTT

J: TRBJ1-5
size: .
D: TRBD1
V: TRBV6-1
CDR3: CASSERTGKQPQHF
DNA: TGTGCCAGCAGTGAGAGGACAGGGAAACAGCCCCAGCATTTT

J: TRBJ2-7
size: .
D: .
V: TRBV7-9
CDR3: CASSQTGTAGEQYF
DNA: TGTGCCAGCAGCCAAACCGGGACAGCGGGAGAGCAGTACTTC

J: TRBJ2-1
size: .
D: .
V: TRBV14
CDR3: CASSQFGGEQFF
DNA: TGTGCCAGCAGCCAATTCGGCGGTGAGCAGTTCTTC

J: TRBJ2-1
size: once
D: .
V: TRBV7-3
CDR3: CASSLTPRPNYNEQFF
DNA: TGTGCCAGCAGCTTAACTCCGCGTCCTAACTACAATGAGCAGTTCTTC

J: TRBJ1-1
size: .
D: .
V: TRBV29-1
CDR3: CSVEDEGVEEAFF
DNA: TGCAGCGTTGAAGATGAGGGGGTGGAGGAAGCTTTCTTT

J: TRBJ2-3
size: .
D: .
V: TRBV4-1
CDR3: CASRKTSEGKDTQYF
DNA: TGCGCCAGCAGAAAGACTAGTGAGGGTAAAGATACGCAGTATTTT